This TCR beta chain was retrieved from a study of blood T cell repertoires in COVID-19. Across the study: COVID-19 samples from acute and convalescent phases originated in the United States, Italy and Spain. PBMCs, B-cell-depleted T cells, or T cells provided the cDNA or gDNA that made up the material.

Data came from immunoSEQ multiplex PCR; TCRdb stores just in-frame clones and leaves some out. The sample yields 150,000 to 200,000 clones, around 80% seen once. Cohort allocation depended upon clinical history that participants reported. Two negative PCRs, clearance, or symptom resolution were required of recovered Cohort 3 donors. Sequenced sample: PBMCs or T cells enriched from blood (not recorded which). The clonotype was recovered from a woman aged 45-65 years who had recovered from COVID-19.

CDR3 amino acids: CASSGGSSGTPNEQFF. CDR3 nucleotides: TGTGCCAGCAGCGGGGGGTCTAGCGGAACCCCCAATGAGCAGTTCTTC. The V gene is TRBV7-9, the J gene TRBJ2-1, with TRBD2 matching 7 bases. The CDR3 totals 16 residues. Germline assignment: CDR1 SEHNR and CDR2 FQNEAQ (reference sequence). Losses at the gene ends were 5 bases for V and 6 bases for J; bases not matched to a gene: 13.